Each of the 18 T cell receptor beta chains below was sequenced from the same sample in a study of blood T cell repertoires in COVID-19. Repertoires were generated with immunoSEQ multiplex PCR, while TCRdb's copy carries only in-frame clones and drops some. The data contain 95,000 to 120,000 clones, 75% to 90% of them singletons. The sequenced sample was peripheral blood. The receptors here all came from a woman in her sixties with COVID-19, enrolled during active disease.

This chain uses TRBV6-5 with TRBJ1-3; TRBD1 matches 8 bases. This CDR3 is 15 amino acids long. V lost 5 bases to trimming and J lost 2 bases; unmatched junction nucleotides: 5. Germline V gene sequence: CDR1 MNHEY, CDR2 SVGAGI. CDR3 amino acids: CASSRDRGTGNTIYF. DNA for the CDR3: TGTGCCAGCAGTAGAGACAGGGGTACTGGAAACACCATATATTTT.

A note on this clone: Other DNA sequences in the sample encode the same CDR3. The V call is TRBV7-9, the J call TRBJ1-3, with 8 bases lining up with TRBD1. Germline assignment: CDR1 SEHNR and CDR2 FQNEAQ (reference sequence). J was trimmed by 3 bases and V by 5 bases; bases with no gene match: 6. This CDR3 has 15 amino acids. Here the CDR3 reads CASSPGTGNGNTIYF. CDR3 DNA sequence: TGTGCCAGCAGCCCGGGGACAGGAAATGGAAACACCATATATTTT. The full variable domain, completed using reference TRBV7-9 and TRBJ1-3, is DTGVSQNPRHKITKRGQNVTFRCDPISEHNRLYWYRQTLGQGPEFLTYFQNEAQLEKSRLLSDRFSAERPKGSFSTLEIQRTEQGDSAMYLCASSPGTGNGNTIYFGEGSWLTVV.

The chain couples TRBV15 to TRBJ1-1; no definite D call. CDR3 size: 15 residues. V gave up 1 base and J gave up 1 base, with 10 bases separating them. Germline V gene lookup returns CDR1 LNHNV and CDR2 YYDKDF (reference sequence). CDR3: CATSRGRVGNTEAFF. The CDR3 DNA is TGTGCCACCAGCAGAGGGAGAGTGGGGAACACTGAAGCTTTCTTT.

The rearrangement links TRBV9 to TRBJ2-7, with D possibly matching TRBD2 (5 bases). The CDR3 extends over 15 amino acids. Germline CDR1 reads SGDLS; CDR2 reads YYNGEE. V dropped 3 bases and J dropped 5 bases, with 18 bases sitting between them. CDR3 nucleotide sequence: TGTGCCAGCAGCGCAGGACCGGGAAAGGGCCACGAGCAGTACTTC. It specifies CASSAGPGKGHEQYF.

This CDR3 reads CASSKLNYGYTF. The CDR3 DNA follows: TGTGCCAGCAGTAAACTTAACTATGGCTACACCTTC. The gene calls are TRBV6-5 and TRBJ1-2; D is undetermined. Germline-derived CDR1 and CDR2 are MNHEY and SVGAGI. This CDR3 is built from 12 residues. The ends were cut back, 5 bases at V and 1 base at J, with 5 bases in the middle.

This clone was counted a few times. The rearrangement joins TRBV6-4 to TRBJ1-1, with a tentative D call TRBD1 (6 bases). Germline CDR1 is MRHNA and CDR2 is SNTAGT. With 4 bases removed from V and 3 bases from J, the gap between germline ends came to 21 bases. The CDR3 sequence is 17 residues long. Written as DNA, the CDR3 is TGTGCCAGCAGTGCCATGCGGGGGGGCAGGAAGGACACTGAAGCTTTCTTT. This gives the protein CASSAMRGGRKDTEAFF.

The chain combines TRBV19 with TRBJ1-3; maybe TRBD1 (6 bases). With 6 bases removed from V and 0 bases from J, the gap between germline ends came to 15 bases. The CDR3 extends over 16 amino acids. Germline V lookup: CDR1 LNHDA, CDR2 SQIVND (reference sequence). CDR3: CASSPDSLFSGNTIYF. The CDR3 DNA is TGTGCCAGTAGCCCGGACAGCCTTTTCTCTGGAAACACCATATATTTT.

A note on this clone: The sample carries other DNA sequences with the same CDR3. This chain links TRBV7-3 with TRBJ2-5; a possible D gene is TRBD2 (5 bases). V lost 2 bases, J lost 4 bases, and 8 bases lay in between. The CDR3 is 13 residues long. The V gene's germline CDR1 is SGHTA and CDR2 FQGTGA. The CDR3 DNA sequence: TGTGCCAGCAGCTTACGTGAGGGAGAGACCCAGTACTTC. Its translation is CASSLREGETQYF.

The chain links TRBV7-9 to TRBJ1-1, with 8 bases identical to TRBD1. This CDR3 spans 14 amino acids. Germline V CDR1 and CDR2: SEHNR, FQNEAQ (reference sequence). J was trimmed by 5 bases and V by 5 bases; bases with no gene match: 7. CDR3 coding DNA: TGTGCCAGCAGCCCGGACAGGGAGTGGACTGAAGCTTTCTTT. Its translation is CASSPDREWTEAFF.

This sequence joins TRBV30 and TRBJ2-1; the D gene is possibly TRBD2 (6 bases). The length of the CDR3 is 14 residues. Germline CDR1 GTSNPN, CDR2 SVGIG (reference sequence). Trimming pared 0 bases from V and 9 bases from J, leaving 15 bases between. The CDR3 reads CAWSVRAGWSEQFF. CDR3 DNA: TGTGCCTGGAGTGTAAGGGCGGGGTGGAGTGAGCAGTTCTTC.

V usage is TRBV4-1 and J usage is TRBJ1-6; weak D call: TRBD1 (6 bases). The V end lost 0 bases, the J end lost 10 bases, and 13 bases lay between the germline ends. CDR1 and CDR2 from the germline V gene are MGHRA and YSYEKL. The CDR3 totals 15 residues. The CDR3 DNA reads TGCGCCAGCAGCCAAGATGAGGGACACAGGTCACCCCTCCACTTT. Translation: CASSQDEGHRSPLHF.

The CDR3 DNA reads as TGTGCCAGCAGCCCAACCGACAGCTATAATTCACCCCTCCACTTT. Residues: CASSPTDSYNSPLHF. The chain employs TRBV11-2 and TRBJ1-6; a possible D gene is TRBD1 (5 bases). From germline, CDR1 is SGHAT and CDR2 FQNNGV. Deletions cut 5 bases from V and 3 bases from J, with 11 bases between. The CDR3 runs 15 residues.

This clone has just one count. The chain joins TRBV7-9 to TRBJ2-3; TRBD2 aligns across 9 bases. This CDR3 has 13 residues. V gave up 9 bases and J gave up 3 bases; unmatched junction bases: 4. The V gene's germline CDR1 is SEHNR and CDR2 FQNEAQ (reference sequence). The CDR3: CASRAGGTDTQYF. The CDR3 region has the DNA TGTGCCAGTCGAGCGGGGGGAACAGATACGCAGTATTTT.

This clone was detected only once. In DNA, the CDR3 is TGTGCCAGTAGTATGGGGCACCAAGAGACCCAGTACTTC. This sequence encodes CASSMGHQETQYF. The chain carries TRBV19 and TRBJ2-5, with D perhaps TRBD1 (5 bases). Germline V gene sequence: CDR1 LNHDA, CDR2 SQIVND (reference sequence). The CDR3 spans 13 residues. V was trimmed by 3 bases and J by 0 bases, leaving 5 bases between them.

This chain connects TRBV15 to TRBJ1-1; 7 bases map to TRBD1. V gave up 3 bases and J gave up 3 bases; unmatched junction bases: 7. Germline CDR1 LNHNV, CDR2 YYDKDF (reference sequence). There are 15 residues in the CDR3. Written as DNA, the CDR3 is TGTGCCACCAGCAGCCAGGACACAGGGGACACTGAAGCTTTCTTT. This sequence encodes CATSSQDTGDTEAFF.

This clone has a single count. The chain couples TRBV6-6 to TRBJ1-4; 9 bases line up with TRBD1. Germline V gene data show CDR1 as MNHNY and CDR2 as SVGAGI (reference sequence). This CDR3 spans 14 amino acids. The J segment lost 7 bases and the V segment lost 8 bases, leaving 8 bases of the junction unmatched. CDR3 in DNA: TGTGCCAGCTCCCGACAGGGGGTGGGTGAAAAACTGTTTTTT. Protein product: CASSRQGVGEKLFF.

Note on this clone: Different DNA sequences within this sample yield the same CDR3. The CDR3 region has the DNA TGTGCCAGCTCCCCGGGGACAGGGCCTTACAATGAGCAGTTCTTC. As protein: CASSPGTGPYNEQFF. This chain joins TRBV18 and TRBJ2-1; 9 nucleotides align to TRBD1. The CDR3 consists of 15 residues. V dropped 6 bases and J dropped 4; count of bases not matched to a gene: 7. Germline V CDR1 and CDR2: KGHSH, LQKENI.

This clone has only a few counts. This chain uses TRBV29-1 with TRBJ2-1; 7 bases are a match to TRBD1. The CDR3 sequence is 14 residues long. Germline assignment: CDR1 SQVTM and CDR2 ANQGSEA. J was trimmed by 7 bases and V by 4 bases; bases with no gene match: 10. CDR3 amino acids: CSVATGTAINEQFF. The CDR3 DNA follows: TGCAGCGTTGCTACCGGGACAGCAATAAATGAGCAGTTCTTC.